Each of the 25 T cell receptor beta chains below was sequenced from the same sample in a study of long-term antiretroviral therapy in people with HIV. This was the immunoSEQ v3.0 assay at survey level. TCRdb's table, derived via immunoSEQ multiplex PCR, lists solely in-frame clones and lacks some. The repertoire holds around 30,000 clones, around 96% seen once, with about 8% in the top ten. The sequenced sample was unsorted PBMCs, obtained 5.3 years after starting antiretroviral therapy. The receptors derive from a man aged 25-45 years with HIV.

This chain joins TRBV29-1 and TRBJ1-4; no firm D call. Germline CDR1 SQVTM, CDR2 ANQGSEA. V lost 4 bases and J lost 0, with 9 bases in between. The CDR3 length is 14 residues. The CDR3 spells CSVVSDATNEKLFF. The CDR3 DNA sequence: TGCAGCGTTGTGTCGGATGCAACTAATGAAAAACTGTTTTTT.

This chain uses TRBV6-5 with TRBJ1-4; D gene ambiguous. In germline, CDR1 is MNHEY, CDR2 SVGAGI. This CDR3 is 14 amino acids long. V gave up 6 bases and J gave up 0 bases, with 8 bases separating them. The CDR3 reads CASSPSPTNEKLFF. Written as DNA, the CDR3 is TGTGCCAGCAGCCCCTCTCCAACTAATGAAAAACTGTTTTTT.

The chain uses TRBV7-6 and TRBJ2-7; D unresolved. The CDR3 is 13 residues long. V was pared by 6 bases and J by 0 bases, with 9 bases between. Germline V gene lookup returns CDR1 SGHVS and CDR2 FNYEAQ. CDR3 amino acids: CASSYRYSYEQYF. CDR3 sequence (DNA): TGTGCCAGCAGTTACAGATACTCCTACGAGCAGTACTTC. The full variable domain, in which reference TRBV7-6 and TRBJ2-7 provide the parts outside the CDR3, is GAGVSQSPRYKVTKRGQDVALRCDPISGHVSLYWYRQALGQGPEFLTYFNYEAQQDKSGLPNDRFSAERPEGSISTLTIQRTEQRDSAMYRCASSYRYSYEQYFGPGTRLTVT.

This sequence joins TRBV27 and TRBJ2-7; the D gene is possibly TRBD2 (5 bases). CDR3 length: 16 amino acids. In germline, CDR1 is MNHEY, CDR2 SMNVEV (reference sequence). V was pared by 3 bases and J by 0 bases, with 15 bases between. This chain's CDR3 is CASSFYAGETSYEQYF. The CDR3 DNA reads as TGTGCCAGCAGTTTCTACGCCGGGGAAACCTCCTACGAGCAGTACTTC.

The rearrangement uses TRBV29-1 and TRBJ2-7; 8 bases map to TRBD1. Germline CDR1 reads SQVTM; CDR2 reads ANQGSEA. The CDR3 length is 15 residues. J lost 0 bases, V lost 4 bases, and 8 bases had no gene match. CDR3 region: CSVVWTGTNSYEQYF. The CDR3 DNA follows: TGCAGCGTTGTGTGGACAGGGACAAACTCCTACGAGCAGTACTTC.

The chain carries TRBV11-3 and TRBJ2-7; no reliable D call. The CDR3 totals 13 residues. The germline V and J ends were trimmed by 1 base and 3 bases, with 7 bases remaining between them. Germline assignment: CDR1 SGHNT and CDR2 YENEEA. CDR3 in amino acids: CASSLGGSYEQYF. CDR3 DNA sequence: TGTGCCAGCAGCTTAGGTGGCAGCTACGAGCAGTACTTC.

This rearrangement joins TRBV15 to TRBJ2-5, with 11 bases identical to TRBD2. V lost 6 bases, J lost 2 bases, and 5 bases stayed unmatched. This CDR3 spans 15 amino acids. The germline CDR1 and CDR2 sequences are LNHNV and YYDKDF (reference sequence). CDR3 DNA: TGTGCCACCAGAGAGGGACTAGCGGAGCAAGAGACCCAGTACTTC. It translates to CATREGLAEQETQYF.

This clone came up once. The rearrangement links TRBV6-1 to TRBJ2-1; TRBD2 matches at 9 bases. This CDR3 has 16 amino acids. From germline, CDR1 is MNHNS and CDR2 SASEGT. The V segment lost 2 bases and the J segment 4 bases; nucleotides outside the gene matches: 6. The CDR3 region has the DNA TGTGCCAGCAGTGAAAGTGTTGCGGGAGGGTACAATGAGCAGTTCTTC. Amino acids: CASSESVAGGYNEQFF.

The V gene is TRBV7-3, the J gene TRBJ2-3, with D hard to call. CDR3 length: 12 residues. CDR1 is SGHTA and CDR2 is FQGTGA in the germline V gene. Trimming removed 8 bases at V and 5 bases at J, with 11 bases between. The CDR3 protein is CASSGPEDTQYF. In DNA, the CDR3 is TGTGCCAGCTCCGGTCCGGAAGATACGCAGTATTTT.

The chain couples TRBV6-5 to TRBJ2-2; a weak D match, TRBD2 (7 bases). Germline V lookup: CDR1 MNHEY, CDR2 SVGAGI. V gave up 4 bases and J gave up 4 bases, with 16 bases separating them. CDR3 length equals 16 residues. The CDR3 DNA reads TGTGCCAGCAGTTTACAGGGAGGGTGGAGCACCGGGGAGCTGTTTTTT. It encodes CASSLQGGWSTGELFF.

The chain uses TRBV4-3 and TRBJ1-2; no clear D. The V gene's germline CDR1 is LGHNA and CDR2 YSLEER. The germline V and J ends were trimmed by 0 bases and 11 bases, with 16 bases remaining between them. This CDR3 has 14 residues. CDR3 in amino acids: CASSQDRVVRPYTF. CDR3 bases: TGCGCCAGCAGCCAAGATAGGGTGGTAAGGCCTTACACCTTC.

The chain is built from TRBV18 and TRBJ2-7; tentative D call: TRBD2 (5 bases). The CDR3 is 15 residues long. The V end was cut by 1 base, the J end by 8 bases, with 18 bases between. CDR1 is KGHSH, CDR2 LQKENI, per germline. The CDR3 coding sequence is TGTGCCAGCTCACCACTTGGTCGTGATTCGGGGAAGCAGTACTTC. This encodes CASSPLGRDSGKQYF.

The gene calls are TRBV2 and TRBJ2-7; the match to TRBD2 covers 7 bases. V lost 4 bases to trimming and J lost 0 bases; unmatched junction nucleotides: 9. The CDR3 extends over 16 amino acids. Germline loops: CDR1 SNHLY, CDR2 FYNNEI. In nucleotides, the CDR3 is TGTGCCAGCAGTGTGGGAGGGAGTGGAAGCTCCTACGAGCAGTACTTC. Its translation is CASSVGGSGSSYEQYF. Based on the CDR3 plus reference TRBV2 and TRBJ2-7, the full variable domain is EPEVTQTPSHQVTQMGQEVILRCVPISNHLYFYWYRQILGQKVEFLVSFYNNEISEKSEIFDDQFSVERPDGSNFTLKIRSTKLEDSAMYFCASSVGGSGSSYEQYFGPGTRLTVT.

V and J are TRBV13 and TRBJ1-1; maybe TRBD1 (6 bases). The CDR3 covers 14 residues. The V end lost 4 bases, the J end lost 4 bases, and 13 bases lay between the germline ends. CDR1 PRHDT and CDR2 FYEKMQ come from the germline V gene (reference sequence). The DNA for the CDR3 is TGTGCCAGCAGCTATTACAGGGTTGGCACTGAAGCTTTCTTT. Protein product: CASSYYRVGTEAFF.

This sequence joins TRBV6-4 and TRBJ2-3, with 8 bases identical to TRBD2. Germline CDR1 MRHNA, CDR2 SNTAGT. This CDR3 has 14 residues. With V trimmed by 3 bases and J by 1 base, 0 bases remained unmatched. The CDR3 DNA is TGTGCCAGCAGTGAAGCGGGGGGCACAGATACGCAGTATTTT. Encoded protein: CASSEAGGTDTQYF.

The count of this clone is one. V gene TRBV2 combines with J gene TRBJ1-5, with D unclear. This CDR3 is 15 amino acids long. Trimming removed 6 bases at V and 1 base at J, with 13 bases between. Looked up from germline, CDR1 is SNHLY and CDR2 is FYNNEI. CDR3: CASRWEAASNQPQHF. The CDR3 nucleotides read TGTGCCAGCAGGTGGGAGGCAGCAAGCAATCAGCCCCAGCATTTT.

The gene calls are TRBV6-6 and TRBJ1-5, with D tentatively TRBD1 (6 bases). The CDR3 is made up of 14 amino acids. The germline CDR1 and CDR2 sequences are MNHNY and SVGAGI (reference sequence). Trimming left V 8 bases short and J 5 bases short, with 16 bases between. The CDR3 here is CASGGGGLYQPQHF. The CDR3, as DNA: TGTGCCAGCGGGGGCGGGGGGCTCTATCAGCCCCAGCATTTT.

The chain employs TRBV9 and TRBJ1-2; D not certain. The CDR3 is 13 residues long. V lost 0 bases and J 8 bases, leaving 11 bases between the germline ends. Germline values: CDR1 SGDLS, CDR2 YYNGEE. CDR3 loop: CASSVDSLGGYTF. In DNA, the CDR3 is TGTGCCAGCAGCGTAGACTCTCTTGGGGGCTACACCTTC.

This sequence joins TRBV7-6 and TRBJ2-2, with D perhaps TRBD1 (5 bases). Trimming took 1 base from V and 3 from J, leaving 6 bases between them. The CDR3 has 14 amino acids. Germline V gives CDR1 SGHVS, CDR2 FNYEAQ. CDR3 residues: CASSLEGDTGELFF. CDR3 DNA: TGTGCCAGCAGCTTAGAAGGGGACACCGGGGAGCTGTTTTTT.

The chain employs TRBV30 and TRBJ1-4; no reliable D call. CDR1 is GTSNPN, CDR2 SVGIG, per germline (reference sequence). V was trimmed by 5 bases and J by 6 bases, leaving 13 bases between them. The CDR3 covers 13 residues. CDR3 in DNA: TGTGCCTGGTCCCTCGACACCGATGAAAAACTGTTTTTT. Its protein is CAWSLDTDEKLFF. Supplemented by reference TRBV30 and TRBJ1-4, the full variable domain reads SQTIHQWPATLVQPVGSPLSLECTVEGTSNPNLYWYRQAAGRGLQLLFYSVGIGQISSEVPQNLSASRPQDRQFILSSKKLLLSDSGFYLCAWSLDTDEKLFFGSGTQLSVL.

This chain uses TRBV5-1 with TRBJ2-2, with D possibly matching TRBD1 (6 bases). V lost 4 bases to trimming and J lost 4 bases, with 11 bases between them. The CDR3 contains 14 residues. Germline CDR1 and CDR2: SGHRS and YFSETQ. The chain's CDR3 is CASSATGFTGELFF. As DNA, the CDR3 is TGCGCCAGCAGCGCGACAGGTTTCACCGGGGAGCTGTTTTTT.

V gene TRBV9 combines with J gene TRBJ2-5; D ambiguous. The V end lost 4 bases, the J end lost 2 bases, and 9 bases lay between the germline ends. CDR1 is SGDLS and CDR2 is YYNGEE in the germline V gene. There are 13 residues in the CDR3. This chain's CDR3 is CASSFTWQETQYF. The CDR3 region has the DNA TGTGCCAGCAGCTTCACCTGGCAAGAGACCCAGTACTTC.

The V and J genes are TRBV6-1 and TRBJ1-4; 8 nucleotides line up with TRBD1. Losses at the gene ends were 0 bases for V and 5 bases for J; bases not matched to a gene: 2. Germline CDR1 MNHNS, CDR2 SASEGT. CDR3 length equals 15 residues. The CDR3 region has the DNA TGTGCCAGCAGTGAAGCCGGGACAGGAAATGAAAAACTGTTTTTT. This codes for CASSEAGTGNEKLFF.

This chain uses TRBV6-6 with TRBJ1-5; a weak D match, TRBD1 (6 bases). Trimming removed 6 bases at V and 1 base at J, with 7 bases between. Germline V gene lookup returns CDR1 MNHNY and CDR2 SVGAGI (reference sequence). CDR3 length: 13 residues. The CDR3 region is CASSGQSNQPQHF. DNA of the CDR3: TGTGCCAGCAGCGGACAGAGCAATCAGCCCCAGCATTTT.

The chain has TRBV15 and TRBJ1-5; TRBD1 matches 7 bases. The germline V gene encodes CDR1 LNHNV and CDR2 YYDKDF (reference sequence). J gave up 7 bases and V 0 bases, and 0 bases lay outside the gene matches. The CDR3 is 13 amino acids. CDR3 protein: CATSREQGQPQHF. The CDR3 region has the DNA TGTGCCACCAGCAGAGAACAGGGGCAGCCCCAGCATTTT.